This TCR beta chain was identified during a study of cytomegalovirus exposure and HLA in healthy donors. This clone came up once. The germline V gene encodes CDR1 LNHNV and CDR2 YYDKDF (reference sequence). This CDR3 is built from 14 residues. Trimming at V came to 4 bases and at J to 3 bases, leaving 6 bases not matched to a gene. The assay was immunoSEQ multiplex PCR, and TCRdb's table has in-frame clones only and misses some. This table holds 120,000 to 150,000 clones, approximately 86% found once. This TCR was recovered from a woman aged 18-35 years in good health and CMV-seropositive. The sample taken for sequencing was PBMCs. The chain uses TRBV15 and TRBJ2-7; TRBD2 matches at 7 bases. The CDR3 DNA sequence: TGTGCCACCAGCACCGGGACTACCGACTACGAGCAGTACTTC. Amino acids: CATSTGTTDYEQYF.